This T cell receptor (beta chain) was captured by sequencing in a study of shared clonotypes between healthy human individuals. Study as a whole: Donors were a couple of women and a few men aged 18 to 49. Points from the study as a whole: Exclusively blood specimens were collected; tissue repertoires likely differ.

From germline, CDR1 is MDHEN and CDR2 SYDVKM. The CDR3 is made up of 13 amino acids. Losses at the gene ends were 7 bases for V and 3 bases for J; bases not matched to a gene: 5. Methods used by the authors: Filtering differed for immunoSEQ, which gave only junction sequences without quality scores. The data were produced by immunoSEQ multiplex PCR, yet TCRdb's version contains in-frame clones alone and is incomplete. The DNA was the basis for D and trimming; V, J and clone size are from that table. Of around 2.5 million clones listed, 80% to 95% are singletons. Comments on this clone: The antigen remains unidentified.

The receptor was derived from a man between 18 and 35 years old in good health. Some clones in this sample may be carry-over from other donors' samples. V is TRBV28 and J is TRBJ2-7; TRBD1 agrees at 8 bases. The sample consisted of naive CD4+ T cells from PBMCs. Subset described: CD45RA+ positively selected. This CDR3 reads CASNGQGYYEQYF. Written as DNA, the CDR3 is TGTGCCAGCAACGGACAGGGCTACTACGAGCAGTACTTC.